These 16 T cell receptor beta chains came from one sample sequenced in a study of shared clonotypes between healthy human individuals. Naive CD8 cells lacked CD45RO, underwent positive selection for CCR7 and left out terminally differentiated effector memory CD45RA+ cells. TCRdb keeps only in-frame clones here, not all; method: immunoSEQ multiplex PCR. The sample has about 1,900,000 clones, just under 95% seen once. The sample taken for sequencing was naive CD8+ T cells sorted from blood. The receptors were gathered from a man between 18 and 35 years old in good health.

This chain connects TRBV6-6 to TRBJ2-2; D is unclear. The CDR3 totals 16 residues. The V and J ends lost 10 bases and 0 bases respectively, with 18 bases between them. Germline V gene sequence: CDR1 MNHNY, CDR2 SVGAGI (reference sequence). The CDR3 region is CAIPLRTSANTGELFF. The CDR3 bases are TGTGCCATACCGTTACGTACCTCGGCGAACACCGGGGAGCTGTTTTTT.

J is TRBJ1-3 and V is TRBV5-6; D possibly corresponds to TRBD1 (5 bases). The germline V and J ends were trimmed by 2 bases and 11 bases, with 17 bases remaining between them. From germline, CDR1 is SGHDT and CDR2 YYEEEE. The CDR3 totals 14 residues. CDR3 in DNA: TGTGCCAGCAGCTTCGGGACGGCCTTTAACGCCATATATTTT. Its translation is CASSFGTAFNAIYF.

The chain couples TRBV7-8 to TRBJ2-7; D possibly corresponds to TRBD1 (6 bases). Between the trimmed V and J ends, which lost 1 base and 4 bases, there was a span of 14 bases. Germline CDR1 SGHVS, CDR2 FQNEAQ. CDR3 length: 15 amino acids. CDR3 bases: TGTGCCAGCAGCTTAGAATCCCCGACAGGTTACGAGCAGTACTTC. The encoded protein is CASSLESPTGYEQYF.

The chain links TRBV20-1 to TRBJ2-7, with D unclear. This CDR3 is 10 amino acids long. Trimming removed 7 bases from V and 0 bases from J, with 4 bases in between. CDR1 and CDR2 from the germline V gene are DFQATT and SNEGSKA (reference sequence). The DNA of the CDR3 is TGCAGTGGACTCTCCTACGAGCAGTACTTC. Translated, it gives CSGLSYEQYF.

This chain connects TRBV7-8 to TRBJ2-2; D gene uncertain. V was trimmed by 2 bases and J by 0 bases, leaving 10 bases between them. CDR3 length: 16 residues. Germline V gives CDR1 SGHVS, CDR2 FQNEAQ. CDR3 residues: CASSLLRATNTGELFF. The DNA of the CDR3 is TGTGCCAGCAGCTTACTCCGGGCTACGAACACCGGGGAGCTGTTTTTT.

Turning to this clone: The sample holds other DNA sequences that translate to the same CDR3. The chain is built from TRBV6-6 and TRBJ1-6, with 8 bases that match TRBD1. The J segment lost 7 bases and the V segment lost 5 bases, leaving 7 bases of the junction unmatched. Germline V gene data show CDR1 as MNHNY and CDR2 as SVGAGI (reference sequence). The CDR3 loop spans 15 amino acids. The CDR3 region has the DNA TGTGCCAGCAGTCTACCGGGACAGGAGAATTCACCCCTCCACTTT. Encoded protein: CASSLPGQENSPLHF.

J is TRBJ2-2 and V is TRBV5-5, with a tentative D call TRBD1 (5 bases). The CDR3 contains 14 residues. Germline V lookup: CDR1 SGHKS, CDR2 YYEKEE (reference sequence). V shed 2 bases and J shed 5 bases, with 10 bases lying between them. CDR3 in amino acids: CASSFRVWTGELFF. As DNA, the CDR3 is TGTGCCAGCAGCTTCAGGGTATGGACCGGGGAGCTGTTTTTT.

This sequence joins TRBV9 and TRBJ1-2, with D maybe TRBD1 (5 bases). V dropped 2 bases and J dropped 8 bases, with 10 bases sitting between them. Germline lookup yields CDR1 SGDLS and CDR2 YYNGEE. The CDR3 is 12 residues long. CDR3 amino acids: CASSVGGRGYTF. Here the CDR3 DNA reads TGTGCCAGCAGCGTGGGGGGACGAGGCTACACCTTC.

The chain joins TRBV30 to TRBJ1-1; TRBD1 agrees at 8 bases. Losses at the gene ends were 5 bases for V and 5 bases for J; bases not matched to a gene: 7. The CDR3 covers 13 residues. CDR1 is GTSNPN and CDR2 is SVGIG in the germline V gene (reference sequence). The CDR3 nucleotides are TGTGCCTGGGACTTTACAGGGGGGACTGAAGCTTTCTTT. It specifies CAWDFTGGTEAFF.

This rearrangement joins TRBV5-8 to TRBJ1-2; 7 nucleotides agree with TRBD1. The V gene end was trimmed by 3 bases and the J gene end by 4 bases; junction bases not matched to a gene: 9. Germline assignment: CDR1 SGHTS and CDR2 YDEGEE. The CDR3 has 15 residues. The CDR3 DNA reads TGTGCCAGCAGCTCGCGGACAGGCGAGGGCTATGGCTACACCTTC. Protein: CASSSRTGEGYGYTF.

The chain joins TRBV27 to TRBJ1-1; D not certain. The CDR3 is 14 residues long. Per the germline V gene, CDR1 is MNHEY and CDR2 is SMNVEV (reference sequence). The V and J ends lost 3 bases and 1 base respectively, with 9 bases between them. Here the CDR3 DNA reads TGTGCCAGCAGTTTCGGGAACCCGAACACTGAAGCTTTCTTT. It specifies CASSFGNPNTEAFF.

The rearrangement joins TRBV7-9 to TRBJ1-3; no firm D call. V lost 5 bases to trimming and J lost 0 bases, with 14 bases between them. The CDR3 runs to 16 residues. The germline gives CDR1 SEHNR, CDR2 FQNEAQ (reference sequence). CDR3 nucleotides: TGTGCCAGCAGCCTGAGTGGCATATCCTCTGGAAACACCATATATTTT. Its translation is CASSLSGISSGNTIYF.

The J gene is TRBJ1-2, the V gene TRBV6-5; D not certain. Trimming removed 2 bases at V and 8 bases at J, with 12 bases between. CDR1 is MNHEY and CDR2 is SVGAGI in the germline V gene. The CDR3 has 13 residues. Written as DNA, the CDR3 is TGTGCCAGCAGTTACGGATCAGGAGAAGGCTACACCTTC. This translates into CASSYGSGEGYTF.

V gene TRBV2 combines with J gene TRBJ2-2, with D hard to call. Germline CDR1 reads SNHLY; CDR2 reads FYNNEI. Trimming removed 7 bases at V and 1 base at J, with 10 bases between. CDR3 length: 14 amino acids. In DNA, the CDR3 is TGTGCCAGCAATACGCATGAGAACACCGGGGAGCTGTTTTTT. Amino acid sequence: CASNTHENTGELFF.

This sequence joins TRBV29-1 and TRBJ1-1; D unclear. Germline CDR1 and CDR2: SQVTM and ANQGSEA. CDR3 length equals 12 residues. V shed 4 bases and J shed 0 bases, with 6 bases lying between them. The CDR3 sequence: CSVGTMNTEAFF. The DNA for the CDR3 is TGCAGCGTTGGCACCATGAACACTGAAGCTTTCTTT. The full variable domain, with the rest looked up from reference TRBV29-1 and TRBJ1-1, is SAVISQKPSRDICQRGTSLTIQCQVDSQVTMMFWYRQQPGQSLTLIATANQGSEATYESGFVIDKFPISRPNLTFSTLTVSNMSPEDSSIYLCSVGTMNTEAFFGQGTRLTVV.

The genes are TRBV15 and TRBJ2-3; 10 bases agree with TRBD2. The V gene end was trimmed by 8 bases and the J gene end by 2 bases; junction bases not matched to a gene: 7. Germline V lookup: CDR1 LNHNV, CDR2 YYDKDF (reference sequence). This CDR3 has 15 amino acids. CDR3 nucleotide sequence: TGTGCCACCCGGGCGACTAGCGGGTTCACAGATACGCAGTATTTT. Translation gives CATRATSGFTDTQYF. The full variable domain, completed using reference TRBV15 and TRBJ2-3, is DAMVIQNPRYQVTQFGKPVTLSCSQTLNHNVMYWYQQKSSQAPKLLFHYYDKDFNNEADTPDNFQSRRPNTSFCFLDIRSPGLGDTAMYLCATRATSGFTDTQYFGPGTRLTVL.